These T cell receptor beta chains were read from a single sample in a study of blood T cell repertoires in COVID-19. The table came from immunoSEQ multiplex PCR; TCRdb's copy has only in-frame clones and leaves some out. The sample holds about 170,000 clones; 70% to 85% are singletons and the top ten take roughly 20%. Material: PBMCs or T cells enriched from blood (not recorded which). The source is an older woman in a cohort exposed to, infected with or recovered from COVID-19 (not recorded which). Both conserved end residues are part of each CDR3. A D gene is named only where the DNA matches it firmly. A clone size is listed for some rows: how often the clone was seen (once, few, many), or a class if it is expanded.

D: TRBD1
V: TRBV19
J: TRBJ1-2
size: .
DNA: TGTGCCAGTAGTATATTCCCCGGACAGGGTTTTAATGGCTACACCTTC
CDR3: CASSIFPGQGFNGYTF

D: .
V: TRBV6-5
J: TRBJ1-2
size: .
DNA: TGTGCCAGCAGTTACGGGGGCCAGTTATATGGCTACACCTTC
CDR3: CASSYGGQLYGYTF

D: .
V: TRBV10-3
J: TRBJ1-2
size: .
DNA: TGTGCCATCAGTGAGTCGATCAGGGGCGCTAACTATGGCTACACCTTC
CDR3: CAISESIRGANYGYTF

D: TRBD1
V: TRBV29-1
J: TRBJ1-2
size: .
DNA: TGCAGCGTTGCTTTTTCAGGGGGCGACTATGGCTACACCTTC
CDR3: CSVAFSGGDYGYTF

D: .
V: TRBV28
J: TRBJ2-7
size: .
DNA: TGTGCCAGCAGTCGAACCCTCAGAGTAGCGGCCGTCTACGAGCAGTACTTC
CDR3: CASSRTLRVAAVYEQYF

D: TRBD1
V: TRBV7-6
J: TRBJ1-1
size: .
DNA: TGTGCCAGCAGCTCGCAACCCCGGACAGGGGGCTCGATTTATACTGAAGCTTTCTTT
CDR3: CASSSQPRTGGSIYTEAFF

D: .
V: TRBV28
J: TRBJ1-1
size: few
DNA: TGTGCCAGCAGCCCAGGTTTTGTAGCTTTCTTT
CDR3: CASSPGFVAFF

D: .
V: TRBV6-5
J: TRBJ1-1
size: .
DNA: TGTGCCAGCAGTCGCCTCATGAGCACTGAAGCTTTCTTT
CDR3: CASSRLMSTEAFF

D: .
V: TRBV5-4
J: TRBJ2-7
size: .
DNA: TGTGCCAGCAGCTTGGATACCTACGAGCAGTACTTC
CDR3: CASSLDTYEQYF

D: .
V: TRBV2
J: TRBJ2-3
size: .
DNA: TGTGCCAGCAGGGAGCGGACTAGCACAGATACGCAGTATTTT
CDR3: CASRERTSTDTQYF

D: TRBD1
V: TRBV10-3
J: TRBJ1-2
size: .
DNA: TGTGCCATCTCAAAAGAGGGGGCGGGCTATGGCTACACCTTC
CDR3: CAISKEGAGYGYTF

D: .
V: TRBV15
J: TRBJ1-1
size: .
DNA: TGTGCCACCAGCAGAGGATGGGGGCTTAGGAGAGGGACTGAAGCTTTCTTT
CDR3: CATSRGWGLRRGTEAFF

D: TRBD1
V: TRBV30
J: TRBJ1-1
size: .
DNA: TGTGCCTGGAGGGAGACAGGGGGCGCCTCAGCTTTCTTT
CDR3: CAWRETGGASAFF

D: .
V: TRBV27
J: TRBJ1-2
size: .
DNA: TGTGCCAGCAGTTTTAGAGACAGATATGGCTACACCTTC
CDR3: CASSFRDRYGYTF

D: .
V: TRBV27
J: TRBJ1-1
size: .
DNA: TGTGCCAGCAGTCCCCGACGAGGGACTGAAGCTTTCTTT
CDR3: CASSPRRGTEAFF

D: .
V: TRBV7-2
J: TRBJ1-4
size: .
DNA: TGTGCCAGCAGCCCCCTCGGGGGAACTAATGAAAAGCTGTTTTTT
CDR3: CASSPLGGTNEKLFF

D: .
V: TRBV2
J: TRBJ1-1
size: .
DNA: TGTGCCAGCTCTAGGGGTAACATGAACACTGAAGCTTTCTTT
CDR3: CASSRGNMNTEAFF

D: TRBD2
V: TRBV5-4
J: TRBJ2-3
size: .
DNA: TGTGCCAGCAGCTTGAAGGGGCTAGCGGCTTTCACAGATACGCAGTATTTT
CDR3: CASSLKGLAAFTDTQYF

D: .
V: TRBV19
J: TRBJ1-1
size: .
DNA: TGTGCCAGTACGGTGCAGGGTTGGGCAAGTGAAGCTTTCTTT
CDR3: CASTVQGWASEAFF

D: TRBD1
V: TRBV27
J: TRBJ1-2
size: .
DNA: TGTGCCAGCAGTTTCCGGGACAGGGATGCGTCTGGCTACACCTTC
CDR3: CASSFRDRDASGYTF

D: .
V: TRBV2
J: TRBJ1-1
size: .
DNA: TGTGCCAGCAGTGACCTTGGGGGGAGGAACACTGAAGCTTTCTTT
CDR3: CASSDLGGRNTEAFF

D: TRBD2
V: TRBV27
J: TRBJ2-3
size: .
DNA: TGTGCCAGCAGTTTAGGGACTAGCGGGATAGAGAATACGCAGTATTTT
CDR3: CASSLGTSGIENTQYF

D: TRBD2
V: TRBV5-1
J: TRBJ2-4
size: .
DNA: TGCGCCAGCAGCTTGGAGGGGCCCCTAGCGGGAGGGCCCGGAAACATTCAGTACTTC
CDR3: CASSLEGPLAGGPGNIQYF

D: .
V: TRBV28
J: TRBJ1-5
size: once
DNA: TGTGCCAGCAGTTTGATCCATGGGCGGGATAGCAATCAGCCCCAGCATTTT
CDR3: CASSLIHGRDSNQPQHF

D: TRBD2
V: TRBV5-1
J: TRBJ2-7
size: once
DNA: TGCGCCAGCAGCCTCCTGGGTAGCGGGACGGGGATGGGGGAGCAGTACTTC
CDR3: CASSLLGSGTGMGEQYF